The 3 T cell receptor beta chains listed next were all sequenced from one sample in a study of cytomegalovirus exposure and HLA in healthy donors. The PCR had 60 Vbeta and 13 Jbeta primers. The table came from immunoSEQ multiplex PCR; TCRdb's copy has only in-frame clones and leaves some out. The sample yields about 160,000 clones, about 80% seen once. The material sequenced was PBMCs. All receptors derive from a man aged 25-45 years in good health and CMV-seronegative.

This clone has just a few counts. Other DNA variants within this sample encode the same CDR3. The V gene is TRBV6-5, the J gene TRBJ1-5; D is unresolved. Germline CDR1 MNHEY, CDR2 SVGAGI. Trimming took off 5 bases at V and 6 bases at J, with 11 bases between the two ends. This CDR3 spans 13 amino acids. The CDR3 DNA sequence: TGTGCCAGCAGTCCCCAGGCGAGTCAGCCCCAGCATTTT. This gives the protein CASSPQASQPQHF.

The chain links TRBV11-2 to TRBJ2-7, with D perhaps matching TRBD1 (6 bases). Trimming stripped 5 bases from V and 0 bases from J, with 11 bases between. Looked up from germline, CDR1 is SGHAT and CDR2 is FQNNGV. The CDR3 runs 14 residues. The CDR3: CASSRDRHSYEQYF. The CDR3 bases are TGTGCCAGCAGCAGAGACAGGCACTCCTACGAGCAGTACTTC.

V is TRBV6-5 and J is TRBJ2-3, with TRBD2 matching over 8 bases. Per germline, CDR1 MNHEY and CDR2 SVGAGI. This CDR3 comprises 13 residues. V shed 6 bases and J 6 bases; nucleotides not matched to a gene: 5. The CDR3, as DNA: TGTGCCAGCAGCCGGGGGGGCCTGGATACGCAGTATTTT. Translating it yields CASSRGGLDTQYF.